Presented here are 9 T cell receptor beta chains from one specimen sequenced in a study of human CD8 memory T cell subsets. Libraries of TCR beta chains were produced by 5' RACE (UMI-labeled). From the 5' RACE reads, TCRdb lists one entry per CDR3 protein and no DNA. This specimen shows around 6,200 distinct CDR3 sequences; the ten leading clones hold roughly 36%. Material: CD8+ effector memory T cells (TEM) sorted from PBMCs. This sample's subset: effector memory CD8 T cells, CCR7- CD45RO+ CD95+. These receptors were taken from a human donor in good health.

The chain combines TRBV4-2 with TRBJ2-7; the TCRdb call, TRBD1, lacks DNA for checking. Germline CDR1 is LGHNA and CDR2 is YNFKEQ. This CDR3 is built from 16 residues. This chain's CDR3 is CASSQEEGDTSYEQYF.

The chain is built from TRBV6-6 and TRBJ2-7; TCRdb reports TRBD1, a call that lacks DNA to check it against. Germline CDR1 and CDR2: MNHNY and SVGAGI (reference sequence). There are 13 residues in the CDR3. CDR3 residues: CASSGTAAYEQYF.

J is TRBJ2-7 and V is TRBV7-9; checking the TCRdb D call of TRBD1 is not possible without DNA. From germline, CDR1 is SEHNR and CDR2 FQNEAQ (reference sequence). The CDR3 length is 16 residues. CDR3 residues: CASSPGPRTGVYEQYF.

The chain joins TRBV7-9 to TRBJ1-1; TCRdb picks TRBD1, but there is no DNA to check that call. The CDR3 is 16 residues long. The germline gives CDR1 SEHNR, CDR2 FQNEAQ (reference sequence). CDR3 region: CASSLVGDRLNTEAFF.

The J gene is TRBJ1-3, the V gene TRBV10-3. The CDR3 totals 13 residues. Germline CDR1 and CDR2: ENHRY and SYGVKD. The CDR3: CAISDSSGNTIYF.

The gene calls are TRBV18 and TRBJ2-7. Germline CDR1 reads KGHSH; CDR2 reads LQKENI. The CDR3 runs 14 residues. CDR3 loop: CASSLSSNYYEQYF.

V gene TRBV27 combines with J gene TRBJ1-1. Germline V gene lookup returns CDR1 MNHEY and CDR2 SMNVEV (reference sequence). The CDR3 is 13 amino acids. The CDR3: CASSVQPWAEAFF.

The rearrangement joins TRBV5-1 to TRBJ2-2. This CDR3 contains 16 residues. Germline values: CDR1 SGHRS, CDR2 YFSETQ. The CDR3 sequence: CASSWGVETNTGELFF.

The chain combines TRBV20-1 with TRBJ1-4; lacking DNA, the TRBD1 call made by TCRdb goes unchecked. Germline loops: CDR1 DFQATT, CDR2 SNEGSKA (reference sequence). CDR3 length equals 17 residues. CDR3 sequence: CSARDRDRGTTNEKLFF.